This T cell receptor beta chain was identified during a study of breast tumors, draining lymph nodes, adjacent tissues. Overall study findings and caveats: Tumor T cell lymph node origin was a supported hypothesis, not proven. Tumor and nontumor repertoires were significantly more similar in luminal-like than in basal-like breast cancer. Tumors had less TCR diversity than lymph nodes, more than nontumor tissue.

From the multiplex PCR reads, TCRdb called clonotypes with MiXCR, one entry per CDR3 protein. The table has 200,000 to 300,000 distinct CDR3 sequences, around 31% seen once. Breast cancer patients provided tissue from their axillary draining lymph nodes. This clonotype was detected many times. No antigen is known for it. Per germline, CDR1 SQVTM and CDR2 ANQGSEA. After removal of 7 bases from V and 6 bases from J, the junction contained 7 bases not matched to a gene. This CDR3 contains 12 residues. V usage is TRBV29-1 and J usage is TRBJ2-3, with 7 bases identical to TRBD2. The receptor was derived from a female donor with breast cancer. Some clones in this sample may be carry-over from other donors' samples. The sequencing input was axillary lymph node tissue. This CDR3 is CSAGRGSDTQYF. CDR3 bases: TGCAGCGCGGGCCGCGGGAGCGATACGCAGTATTTT.